This entry features one T cell receptor beta chain sequence. Its cognate antigen is unknown. One base away lies a much larger clone, so this may be a sequencing read error. This specimen belongs to a study of tumor and adjacent non-tumor tissue in lung cancer. Study as a whole: The patients, 10 to 11 men and about 5 women, were about 31 to 80 with stage I to III disease.

Three rounds of nested PCR, following a modified ARM-PCR protocol, produced the TCRbeta library. TCRdb processed the multiplex PCR reads anew with MiXCR; each CDR3 protein has one entry. The table lists about 200,000 distinct CDR3 sequences, about 71% of them singletons. The study's findings and limits: Significantly higher TCR diversity was found in tumor than normal lung. Shorter survival was associated with higher TCR diversity in tumors.

No cell sorting was done before RNA was extracted from the tissue. Sequencing was performed on lung tumor tissue. The TCR was taken from a man between 60 and 75 years old with non-small cell lung cancer.

CDR3: CASSRDRVETQNF. In DNA, the CDR3 is TGTGCCAGCAGTCGGGACAGGGTGGAGACCCAGAACTTC. This sequence joins TRBV12-3 or TRBV12-4 and TRBJ2-5; 9 nucleotides match TRBD1. This CDR3 spans 13 amino acids.